These T cell receptor beta chains were read from a single sample in a study of T-cell memory formation after mild COVID-19. One entry per CDR3 protein results from TCRdb running MiXCR on the 5' RACE reads. The table records about 200,000 distinct CDR3 sequences, 16% of them present only once. Sequencing used PBMCs or a T cell subset sorted from them (not recorded which). The receptors stem from an adult woman who had mild COVID-19 (a few samples of this study predate the infection). Cell type and time point are not known. CDR3s include the opening cysteine and the closing phenylalanine or tryptophan. A D gene is named only where the DNA matches it firmly. The size field is filled for only some rows; it gives once, few, many or a size class.

>.|many|TRBJ2-7|TRBV10-3
CAITLSYEQYF
TGTGCCATCACCCTATCCTACGAGCAGTACTTC
>.|few|TRBJ2-3|TRBV12-3/TRBV12-4
CASSRNPTGDSTDTQYF
TGTGCCAGCAGCAGAAATCCGACGGGTGATAGCACAGATACGCAGTATTTT
>.|.|TRBJ1-1|TRBV4-1
CASSLRGHGEAFF
TGCGCCAGCAGCCTACGGGGGCACGGTGAAGCTTTCTTT
>TRBD2|.|TRBJ2-7|TRBV5-1
CASSMGTSGEYEQYF
TGCGCCAGCAGCATGGGGACTAGCGGGGAATACGAGCAGTACTTC
>.|.|TRBJ2-3|TRBV20-1
CSAPPVPSTDTQYF
TGCAGTGCTCCCCCGGTACCTAGCACAGATACGCAGTATTTT
>.|.|TRBJ1-2|TRBV20-1
CSARVGSRGYTF
TGCAGTGCTAGAGTGGGCAGTCGGGGCTACACCTTC
>.|few|TRBJ1-1|TRBV18
CASSPNGVGTEAFF
TGTGCCAGCTCACCTAATGGGGTGGGCACTGAAGCTTTCTTT
>TRBD1|few|TRBJ2-2|TRBV6-5
CASSGRQGVNTGELFF
TGTGCCAGCAGTGGCAGACAGGGGGTAAACACCGGGGAGCTGTTTTTT
>.|.|TRBJ2-7|TRBV4-2
CASSQDGTGSYEQYF
TGTGCCAGCAGCCAAGACGGGACTGGCTCCTACGAGCAGTACTTC
>.|.|TRBJ2-7|TRBV20-1
CSAGTIRDSEQYF
TGCAGTGCGGGGACAATTCGAGATTCCGAGCAGTACTTC
>TRBD1|.|TRBJ2-3|TRBV29-1
CSESRGRADTQYF
TGCAGCGAAAGCAGGGGGCGCGCAGATACGCAGTATTTT
>.|.|TRBJ1-6|TRBV7-2
CASSLQPPGPQFGSPLHF
TGTGCCAGCAGCTTGCAACCTCCGGGACCACAGTTCGGTTCACCCCTCCACTTT
>.|.|TRBJ2-5|TRBV7-9
CASSLLGISQETQYF
TGTGCCAGCAGCTTATTGGGGATTTCCCAAGAGACCCAGTACTTC
>.|few|TRBJ1-2|TRBV4-2
CASSFPFQDPNGYTF
TGTGCCAGCAGTTTCCCATTCCAGGATCCTAATGGCTACACCTTC
>.|many|TRBJ2-1|TRBV20-1
CSAQRSGLFREQFF
TGCAGTGCCCAGAGGAGCGGCCTCTTCAGGGAGCAGTTCTTC
>.|.|TRBJ2-3|TRBV12-3/TRBV12-4
CASTSLRGTDTQYF
TGTGCCAGCACCTCGCTCCGGGGGACAGATACGCAGTATTTT
>.|.|TRBJ1-1|TRBV5-5
CASSLVWGPTEAFF
TGTGCCAGCAGCTTGGTTTGGGGGCCCACTGAAGCTTTCTTT
>.|.|TRBJ1-1|TRBV5-1
CASSLREGLEAFF
TGCGCCAGCAGCTTGCGTGAGGGACTTGAAGCTTTCTTT
>.|.|TRBJ1-1|TRBV5-1
CATRGVNTEAFF
TGCGCCACCCGGGGGGTGAACACTGAAGCTTTCTTT
>TRBD2|.|TRBJ2-4|TRBV4-1
CASSQPREGGGSRNIQYF
TGCGCCAGCAGCCAACCCAGGGAGGGCGGGGGGTCTCGGAACATTCAGTACTTC
>.|.|TRBJ1-2|TRBV20-1
CSAPRGNYGYTF
TGCAGTGCTCCCCGGGGAAACTATGGCTACACCTTC
>.|.|TRBJ2-3|TRBV7-3
CASSIGGGRGTDTQYF
TGTGCCAGCAGCATAGGGGGGGGCCGAGGCACAGATACGCAGTATTTT
>TRBD1|few|TRBJ1-2|TRBV20-1
CSAGDRGIRDGYTF
TGCAGTGCTGGGGACAGGGGTATCCGGGATGGCTACACCTTC
>TRBD2|.|TRBJ2-5|TRBV12-3/TRBV12-4
CASTLAGWVTQYF
TGTGCCAGCACCTTAGCGGGATGGGTGACCCAGTACTTC
>.|many|TRBJ2-7|TRBV7-6
CASSRYSYEQYF
TGTGCCAGCAGCAGATACAGCTACGAGCAGTACTTC
>TRBD1|.|TRBJ2-4|TRBV14
CASSQDFGQGGNIQYF
TGTGCCAGCAGCCAAGATTTTGGACAGGGGGGAAACATTCAGTACTTC
>TRBD2|.|TRBJ2-7|TRBV9
CASSAASGSTYEQYF
TGTGCCAGCAGCGCCGCTAGCGGCTCAACCTACGAGCAGTACTTC
>TRBD2|.|TRBJ2-1|TRBV12-3/TRBV12-4
CASSLRGAGGSEQFF
TGTGCCAGCAGTTTACGGGGGGCGGGAGGGTCTGAGCAGTTCTTC
>.|.|TRBJ2-5|TRBV12-3/TRBV12-4
CASRPNRRSGQETQYF
TGTGCCAGCAGACCTAACAGGAGGTCCGGACAAGAGACCCAGTACTTC
>.|.|TRBJ2-5|TRBV15
CATSRERETQYF
TGTGCCACCAGCAGAGAGAGGGAGACCCAGTACTTC
>.|.|TRBJ2-7|TRBV7-8
CASSLVEFSYEQYF
TGTGCCAGCAGCTTAGTCGAGTTCTCCTACGAGCAGTACTTC
>TRBD1|few|TRBJ2-5|TRBV5-1
CASSWRTGGEETQYF
TGCGCCAGCAGCTGGCGGACAGGGGGCGAGGAGACCCAGTACTTC
>.|.|TRBJ1-5|TRBV10-3
CAISDSGRGAQPQHF
TGTGCCATCAGTGATAGTGGGAGGGGAGCTCAGCCCCAGCATTTT
>TRBD2|.|TRBJ2-7|TRBV6-2/TRBV6-3
CASSSRTSPVYEQYF
TGTGCCAGCAGTTCACGGACTAGCCCCGTCTACGAGCAGTACTTC
>.|few|TRBJ1-1|TRBV5-6
CASSLVGGGEAFF
TGTGCCAGCAGCTTGGTGGGCGGGGGTGAAGCTTTCTTT
>.|many|TRBJ2-2|TRBV15
CATSAGGNTGELFF
TGTGCCACCAGTGCGGGCGGAAACACCGGGGAGCTGTTTTTT
>TRBD2|few|TRBJ2-1|TRBV6-5
CASSVAGGVGMNEQFF
TGTGCCAGCTCGGTAGCGGGGGGGGTCGGAATGAATGAGCAGTTCTTC
>TRBD2|once|TRBJ2-7|TRBV30
CAWSVGTSVFYEQYF
TGTGCCTGGAGTGTCGGGACTAGCGTATTCTACGAGCAGTACTTC
>TRBD1|.|TRBJ1-2|TRBV20-1
CSARMAGGNYGYTF
TGCAGTGCTAGGATGGCAGGGGGTAACTATGGCTACACCTTC
>TRBD1|many|TRBJ2-1|TRBV5-1
CASSPGQPLYNEQFF
TGCGCCAGCAGCCCGGGACAGCCACTCTACAATGAGCAGTTCTTC
>.|few|TRBJ2-5|TRBV7-9
CASSLNPGSEAAQYF
TGTGCCAGCAGCCTAAACCCCGGGTCTGAAGCCGCCCAGTACTTC
>TRBD2|few|TRBJ2-1|TRBV3-1
CASSPTRSGRGYNEQFF
TGTGCCAGCAGCCCAACCAGGAGCGGGAGGGGCTACAATGAGCAGTTCTTC
>.|.|TRBJ2-5|TRBV5-1
CASSLVAGSQETQYF
TGCGCCAGCAGCTTGGTTGCAGGTTCCCAAGAGACCCAGTACTTC
>.|.|TRBJ2-7|TRBV10-3
CAISNPQGTYEQYF
TGTGCCATCAGCAACCCCCAGGGGACCTACGAGCAGTACTTC
>.|.|TRBJ1-2|TRBV20-1
CSAPVGGVDGYTF
TGCAGTGCCCCGGTCGGAGGGGTGGATGGCTACACCTTC
>TRBD2|.|TRBJ2-3|TRBV7-9
CASSLGLAGPTDTQYF
TGTGCCAGCAGCTTAGGCCTAGCGGGGCCCACAGATACGCAGTATTTT
>.|.|TRBJ2-7|TRBV6-6
CASSYDGRGAVEQYF
TGTGCCAGCAGTTACGATGGCAGGGGAGCTGTCGAGCAGTACTTC
>TRBD1|once|TRBJ1-5|TRBV20-1
CSARGTGKNSNQPQHF
TGCAGTGCTAGAGGGACAGGGAAAAATAGCAATCAGCCCCAGCATTTT
>.|.|TRBJ2-6|TRBV4-1
CASSQDRGRASSGANVLTF
TGCGCCAGCAGCCAAGATCGGGGCAGGGCGAGCTCTGGGGCCAACGTCCTGACTTTC
>TRBD2|few|TRBJ2-3|TRBV24-1
CATSDLTSGGATDTQYF
TGTGCCACCAGTGATCTGACTAGCGGGGGGGCGACAGATACGCAGTATTTT
>.|.|TRBJ1-4|TRBV27
CASSYRGLSNEKLFF
TGTGCCAGCAGCTACCGGGGCCTGTCTAATGAAAAACTGTTTTTT
>.|.|TRBJ2-7|TRBV27
CASSRGFPYEQYF
TGTGCCAGCAGTCGGGGGTTCCCCTACGAGCAGTACTTC
>TRBD2|.|TRBJ2-3|TRBV11-2
CASSAPGTSGAYTQYF
TGTGCCAGCAGCGCACCGGGGACTAGCGGGGCTTATACGCAGTATTTT
>.|.|TRBJ1-1|TRBV25-1
CASSEYRGYTEAFF
TGTGCCAGCAGTGAATACCGGGGTTACACTGAAGCTTTCTTT
>.|few|TRBJ2-4|TRBV7-9
CASSPRPVGGKNIQYF
TGTGCCAGCAGCCCTAGACCCGTTGGCGGCAAAAACATTCAGTACTTC
>.|.|TRBJ1-6|TRBV5-1
CASSRQESSSYNSPLHF
TGCGCCAGCAGCCGACAGGAGTCGAGCTCCTATAATTCACCCCTCCACTTT
>TRBD2|few|TRBJ2-4|TRBV6-5
CASSRGGGTKNIQYF
TGTGCCAGCAGTCGGGGGGGCGGGACCAAAAACATTCAGTACTTC
>.|many|TRBJ2-7|TRBV29-1
CSVYQNHYEQYF
TGCAGCGTTTATCAGAACCACTACGAGCAGTACTTC
>TRBD2|many|TRBJ2-1|TRBV5-1
CASSEKTSGYNEQFF
TGCGCCAGCAGCGAGAAGACTAGCGGATACAATGAGCAGTTCTTC